One and the same sample provided the 15 T cell receptor beta chains below, sequenced in a study of memory CD4+ T cells and cytomegalovirus serostatus (dated by TCRdb to between 2018 and 2021). Single viable CD3+CD4+CD8-CD45RO+ cells were sorted as memory CD4+ T cells on a FACSAria II. Preparation of the library involved the immunoSEQ multiplex PCR assay. Drawn from immuneACCESS, this table holds only the in-frame rearrangements with V and J called that TCRdb kept. Clones are partly lost; checked studies trace under half to an unresolved V gene and leave the rest unexplained. This sample gives approximately 50,000 clones in total; around 82% of them show up just once. The top ten hold 0.67% of the sample. The sequenced sample was memory CD4+ T cells from blood. The receptors shown here come from an adult in good health and CMV-seronegative.

This chain links TRBV7-9 with TRBJ2-7, with a tentative D call TRBD1 (5 bases). Germline-derived CDR1 and CDR2 are SEHNR and FQNEAQ (reference sequence). This CDR3 has 14 amino acids. V was cut by 4 bases and J by 0 bases, with 10 bases left in between. The CDR3 nucleotides are TGTGCCAGCAGCTCTCACAGGAGCTCCTACGAGCAGTACTTC. As protein: CASSSHRSSYEQYF.

The chain employs TRBV2 and TRBJ1-4; D is perhaps TRBD1 (5 bases). The CDR3 spans 13 residues. V lost 9 bases to trimming and J lost 4 bases, with 12 bases between them. CDR1 and CDR2 (germline): SNHLY, FYNNEI. For the CDR3, the DNA is TGTGCCAGTTGCCGGGACTTTAATGAAAAACTGTTTTTT. This codes for CASCRDFNEKLFF.

CDR3 bases: TGTGCCAGCAGCACGGCTCTAGCCGGGAGGAACAATGAGCAGTTCTTC. Translating gives CASSTALAGRNNEQFF. This sequence joins TRBV5-6 and TRBJ2-1, with 7 bases aligning to TRBD2. The CDR3 length is 16 residues. Germline trimming cut 4 bases from V and 5 bases from J; bases unmatched to any gene: 12. The germline CDR1 and CDR2 sequences are SGHDT and YYEEEE.

The chain carries TRBV14 and TRBJ1-2; D ambiguous. In germline, CDR1 is SGHDN, CDR2 FVKESK. This CDR3 spans 13 amino acids. V was trimmed by 0 bases and J by 7 bases, leaving 9 bases between them. CDR3 sequence: CASSQESGSGYTF. CDR3 in DNA: TGTGCCAGCAGCCAAGAGTCGGGAAGTGGCTACACCTTC.

The sample holds one count of this clone. The chain uses TRBV11-3 and TRBJ2-1; D may be TRBD2 (6 bases). V was shortened by 1 base and J by 8 bases, with 15 bases between the two germline ends. Germline lookup yields CDR1 SGHNT and CDR2 YENEEA. This CDR3 is built from 15 residues. The CDR3: CASSLVGGTSDEQFF. CDR3 sequence (DNA): TGTGCCAGCAGCTTAGTCGGCGGGACTTCCGATGAGCAGTTCTTC.

Remarks on this clone: Other DNA variants within this sample encode the same CDR3. The chain employs TRBV5-4 and TRBJ1-1; possible D gene TRBD1, 5 bases. Trimming left V 7 bases short and J 3 bases short, with 22 bases between. The CDR3 spans 16 residues. Germline V gives CDR1 SGHNT, CDR2 YYREEE (reference sequence). In nucleotides, the CDR3 is TGTGCCAGCGCCCCCCCGGGCCCCCCAGGGCACACTGAAGCTTTCTTT. The encoded protein is CASAPPGPPGHTEAFF.

This clone was counted only a few times. The chain joins TRBV7-9 to TRBJ2-5; 7 bases align to TRBD1. The CDR3 is 14 amino acids. The V and J ends lost 6 bases and 2 bases, in that order; junction bases with no gene match: 6. Looked up from germline, CDR1 is SEHNR and CDR2 is FQNEAQ (reference sequence). The CDR3 reads CASRTTGAQETQYF. The DNA for the CDR3 is TGTGCCAGCAGAACTACAGGGGCGCAAGAGACCCAGTACTTC. Drawing the rest from reference TRBV7-9 and TRBJ2-5, the complete variable domain is DTGVSQNPRHKITKRGQNVTFRCDPISEHNRLYWYRQTLGQGPEFLTYFQNEAQLEKSRLLSDRFSAERPKGSFSTLEIQRTEQGDSAMYLCASRTTGAQETQYFGPGTRLLVL.

The chain is built from TRBV19 and TRBJ2-3; possibly TRBD1 or TRBD2 for D (6 bases each). Germline-derived CDR1 and CDR2 are LNHDA and SQIVND (reference sequence). V was cut by 2 bases and J by 4 bases, with 16 bases left in between. The CDR3 has 16 residues. The CDR3 DNA sequence: TGTGCCAGTAGTATACGAGGGGGGCAGTTCGCAGATACGCAGTATTTT. Protein: CASSIRGGQFADTQYF.

CDR3 coding DNA: TGTGCCAGCAGTCCCGCCTCCTACAATGAGCAGTTCTTC. The encoded protein is CASSPASYNEQFF. The chain recombines TRBV2 with TRBJ2-1; D unresolved. This CDR3 has 13 residues. The V gene lost 5 bases and the J gene lost 0 bases, with 5 bases spanning the gap. CDR1 is SNHLY and CDR2 is FYNNEI in the germline V gene.

DNA of the CDR3: TGTGCCAGCAGTTTATCACGGGGCGGGAGGGGTGAGCAGTTCTTC. This encodes CASSLSRGGRGEQFF. This chain links TRBV28 with TRBJ2-1, with TRBD2 identical over 9 bases. Germline trimming cut 1 base from V and 9 bases from J; bases unmatched to any gene: 7. The CDR3 spans 15 residues. The germline V gene has CDR1 MDHEN and CDR2 SYDVKM.

This chain joins TRBV6-1 and TRBJ2-2; no firm D call. CDR1 is MNHNS, CDR2 SASEGT, per germline. V lost 1 base to trimming and J lost 4 bases, with 13 bases between them. The CDR3 has 16 amino acids. CDR3 DNA: TGTGCCAGCAGTGAAGAGGTAGGGCGTGTCACCGGGGAGCTGTTTTTT. It encodes CASSEEVGRVTGELFF.

The gene calls are TRBV9 and TRBJ2-2; D is uncertain. The V and J ends lost 6 bases and 1 base respectively, with 10 bases between them. Germline loops: CDR1 SGDLS, CDR2 YYNGEE. This CDR3 is built from 14 residues. For the CDR3, the DNA is TGTGCCAGCACCCATTATCAGAACACCGGGGAGCTGTTTTTT. Translating it yields CASTHYQNTGELFF.

This clone was seen more than once but under ten times. The V and J genes are TRBV19 and TRBJ1-5; D not certain. From germline, CDR1 is LNHDA and CDR2 SQIVND (reference sequence). CDR3 length: 14 residues. Trimming took off 8 bases at V and 0 bases at J, with 11 bases between the two ends. CDR3 nucleotide sequence: TGTGCCAGTCAGGACGGAAATAGCAATCAGCCCCAGCATTTT. Translating gives CASQDGNSNQPQHF. The complete variable domain, with remaining parts taken from reference TRBV19 and TRBJ1-5, reads DGGITQSPKYLFRKEGQNVTLSCEQNLNHDAMYWYRQDPGQGLRLIYYSQIVNDFQKGDIAEGYSVSREKKESFPLTVTSAQKNPTAFYLCASQDGNSNQPQHFGDGTRLSIL.

The rearrangement uses TRBV2 and TRBJ1-5; D remains ambiguous. CDR3 length: 13 amino acids. CDR1 SNHLY and CDR2 FYNNEI come from the germline V gene. V lost 7 bases, J lost 4 bases, and 11 bases lay in between. The CDR3: CASNPTRNQPQHF. The CDR3, as DNA: TGTGCCAGCAACCCTACGAGAAATCAGCCCCAGCATTTT.

To note about this clone: This sample also contains other DNA sequences that code for the same CDR3. V usage is TRBV10-3 and J usage is TRBJ2-7; weak D call: TRBD1 (6 bases). The CDR3 runs 12 residues. Between the trimmed V and J ends, which lost 7 bases and 4 bases, there was a span of 11 bases. Germline V gene data show CDR1 as ENHRY and CDR2 as SYGVKD. The CDR3 loop reads CAITPTGYEQYF. CDR3 DNA: TGTGCCATCACCCCGACAGGTTACGAGCAGTACTTC.